This T cell receptor beta chain was recovered during a study of T cell responses to AZD1222 COVID-19 vaccine. Study-wide findings and caveats: At baseline, just 5 or 6 AZD1222 recipients tested seropositive. Repertoires were obtained only post-peak T cell response. The donor group comprised mostly white British people and more females; the analysis possibly underestimated clonal diversity.

Profiling relied on immunoSEQ multiplex PCR, and the TCRdb table lists in-frame clones only, not all of them. This table holds about 150,000 clones, about 90% found once. V gave up 3 bases and J gave up 4 bases, with 10 bases separating them. This CDR3 has 13 amino acids. Germline V gene lookup returns CDR1 KGHSH and CDR2 LQKENI. On this clone itself: Its cognate antigen is unknown.

Investigators merged groups given second doses at roughly 4 or roughly 12 weeks. This material consisted of peripheral blood, taken 28 days after the second AZD1222 dose. The chain joins TRBV18 to TRBJ2-7; perhaps D is TRBD1 or TRBD2 (6 bases each). The TCR originated in an adult who received the AZD1222 COVID-19 vaccine. Written as DNA, the CDR3 is TGTGCCAGCTCACCGCGGGACATATACGAGCAGTACTTC. Its protein product is CASSPRDIYEQYF.